This T cell receptor beta chain comes out of a study of technical replicates of blood from four donors. Germline-derived CDR1 and CDR2 are SGHTA and FQGNSA. Trimming at V came to 3 bases and at J to 5 bases, leaving 3 bases not matched to a gene. This CDR3 region has 13 residues. Assay: immunoSEQ multiplex PCR; the TCRdb copy retains only in-frame clones and omits some. The data show tens of thousands of clones, roughly 95% seen once. This clone has a single count. J is TRBJ2-7 and V is TRBV7-2; 8 bases are a match to TRBD1. Sequenced input: T cells isolated from PBMCs. The source of this sequence is a human donor in good health. The CDR3 region is CASSFGQGNEQYF. DNA of the CDR3: TGTGCCAGCAGCTTCGGACAGGGCAACGAGCAGTACTTC. The whole variable domain, filled in from reference TRBV7-2 and TRBJ2-7, reads GAGVSQSPSNKVTEKGKDVELRCDPISGHTALYWYRQSLGQGLEFLIYFQGNSAPDKSGLPSDRFSAERTGGSVSTLTIQRTQQEDSAVYLCASSFGQGNEQYFGPGTRLTVT.